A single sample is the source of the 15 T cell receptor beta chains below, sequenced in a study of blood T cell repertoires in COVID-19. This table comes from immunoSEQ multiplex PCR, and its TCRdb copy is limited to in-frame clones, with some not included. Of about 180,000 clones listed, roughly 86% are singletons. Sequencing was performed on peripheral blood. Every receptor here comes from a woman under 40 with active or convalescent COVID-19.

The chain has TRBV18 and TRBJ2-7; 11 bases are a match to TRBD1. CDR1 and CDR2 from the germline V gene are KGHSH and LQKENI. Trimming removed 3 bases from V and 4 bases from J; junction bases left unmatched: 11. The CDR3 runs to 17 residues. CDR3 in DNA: TGTGCCAGCTCACCGGACAGGGGGCGAAACTCTTGGTACGAGCAGTACTTC. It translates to CASSPDRGRNSWYEQYF.

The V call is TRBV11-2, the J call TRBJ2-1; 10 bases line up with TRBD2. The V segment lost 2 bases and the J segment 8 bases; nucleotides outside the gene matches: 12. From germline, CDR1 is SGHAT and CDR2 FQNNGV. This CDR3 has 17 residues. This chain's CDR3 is CASSLLPGLASFDEQFF. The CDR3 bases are TGTGCCAGCAGCTTACTCCCGGGACTAGCGTCGTTCGATGAGCAGTTCTTC.

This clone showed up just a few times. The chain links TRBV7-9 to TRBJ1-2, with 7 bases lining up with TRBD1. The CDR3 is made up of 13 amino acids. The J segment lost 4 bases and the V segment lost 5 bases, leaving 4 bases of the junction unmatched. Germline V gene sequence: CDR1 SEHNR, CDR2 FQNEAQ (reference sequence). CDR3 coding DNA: TGTGCCAGCAGCCAGGGGGTTGGCTATGGCTACACCTTC. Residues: CASSQGVGYGYTF.

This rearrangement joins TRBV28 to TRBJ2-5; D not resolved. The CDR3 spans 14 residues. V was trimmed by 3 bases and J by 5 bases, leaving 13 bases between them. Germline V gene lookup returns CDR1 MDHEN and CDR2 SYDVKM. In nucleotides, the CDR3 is TGTGCCAGCAGTTTTTCCGGGTTTCGGGAGACCCAGTACTTC. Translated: CASSFSGFRETQYF.

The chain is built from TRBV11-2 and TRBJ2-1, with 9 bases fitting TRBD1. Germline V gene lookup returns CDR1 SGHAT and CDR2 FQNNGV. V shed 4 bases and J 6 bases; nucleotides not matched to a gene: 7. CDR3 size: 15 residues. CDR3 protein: CASSSSDRGGNEQFF. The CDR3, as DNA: TGTGCCAGCAGCTCTTCGGACAGGGGAGGCAATGAGCAGTTCTTC.

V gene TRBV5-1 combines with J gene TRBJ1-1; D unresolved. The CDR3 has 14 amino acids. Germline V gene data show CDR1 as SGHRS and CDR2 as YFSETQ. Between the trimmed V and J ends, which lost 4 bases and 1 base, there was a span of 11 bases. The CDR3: CASSPDSGNTEAFF. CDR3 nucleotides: TGCGCCAGCAGCCCTGATTCAGGGAACACTGAAGCTTTCTTT.

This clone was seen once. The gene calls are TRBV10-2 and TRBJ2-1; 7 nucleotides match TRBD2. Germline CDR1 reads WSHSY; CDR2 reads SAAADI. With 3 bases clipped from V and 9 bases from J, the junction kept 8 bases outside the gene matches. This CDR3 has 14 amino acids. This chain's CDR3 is CASSDWTSDTEQFF. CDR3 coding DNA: TGCGCCAGCAGTGATTGGACTAGTGATACTGAGCAGTTCTTC.

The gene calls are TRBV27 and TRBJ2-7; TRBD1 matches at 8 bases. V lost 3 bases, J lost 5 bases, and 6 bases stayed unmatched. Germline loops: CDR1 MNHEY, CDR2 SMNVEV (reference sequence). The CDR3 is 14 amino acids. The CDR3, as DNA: TGTGCCAGCAGTTTGGACAGGGTATCCAACGAGCAGTACTTC. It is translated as CASSLDRVSNEQYF.

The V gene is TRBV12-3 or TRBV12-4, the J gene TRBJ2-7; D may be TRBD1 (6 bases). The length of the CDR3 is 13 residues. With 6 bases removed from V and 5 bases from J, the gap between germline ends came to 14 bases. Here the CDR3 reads CASSNLSGDEQYF. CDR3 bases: TGTGCCAGCAGCAATCTGTCAGGGGACGAGCAGTACTTC.

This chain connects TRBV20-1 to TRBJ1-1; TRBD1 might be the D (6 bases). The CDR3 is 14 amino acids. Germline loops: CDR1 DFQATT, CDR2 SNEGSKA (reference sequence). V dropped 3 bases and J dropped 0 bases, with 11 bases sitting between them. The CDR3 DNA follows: TGCAGTGCTAGTCGGGCAGGGGTGAACACTGAAGCTTTCTTT. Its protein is CSASRAGVNTEAFF.

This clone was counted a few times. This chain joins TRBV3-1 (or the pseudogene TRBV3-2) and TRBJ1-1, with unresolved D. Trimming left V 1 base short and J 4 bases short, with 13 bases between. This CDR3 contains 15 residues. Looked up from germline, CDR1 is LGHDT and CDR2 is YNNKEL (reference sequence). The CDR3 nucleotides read TGTGCCAGCAGCCAAGTATCCGGTCGCATCACTGAAGCTTTCTTT. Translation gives CASSQVSGRITEAFF.

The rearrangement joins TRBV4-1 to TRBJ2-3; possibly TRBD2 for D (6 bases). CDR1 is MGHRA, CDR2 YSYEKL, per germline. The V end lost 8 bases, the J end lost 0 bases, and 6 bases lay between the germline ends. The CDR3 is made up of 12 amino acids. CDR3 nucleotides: TGCGCCAGCGGGACTAGCACAGATACGCAGTATTTT. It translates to CASGTSTDTQYF.

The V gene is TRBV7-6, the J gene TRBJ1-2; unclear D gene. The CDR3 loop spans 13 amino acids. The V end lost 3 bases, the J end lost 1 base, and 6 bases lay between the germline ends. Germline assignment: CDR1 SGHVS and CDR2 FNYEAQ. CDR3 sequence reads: CASSLGDNYGYTF. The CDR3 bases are TGTGCCAGCAGCTTGGGAGATAACTATGGCTACACCTTC. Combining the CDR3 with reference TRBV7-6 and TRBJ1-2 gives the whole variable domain GAGVSQSPRYKVTKRGQDVALRCDPISGHVSLYWYRQALGQGPEFLTYFNYEAQQDKSGLPNDRFSAERPEGSISTLTIQRTEQRDSAMYRCASSLGDNYGYTFGSGTRLTVV.

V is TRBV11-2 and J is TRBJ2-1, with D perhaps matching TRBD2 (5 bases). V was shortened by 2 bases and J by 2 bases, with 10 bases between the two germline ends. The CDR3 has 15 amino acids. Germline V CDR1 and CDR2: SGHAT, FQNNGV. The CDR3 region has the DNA TGTGCCAGCAGCTTATCCGGGATTACCTACAATGAGCAGTTCTTC. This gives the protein CASSLSGITYNEQFF. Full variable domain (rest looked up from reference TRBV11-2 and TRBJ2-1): EAGVAQSPRYKIIEKRQSVAFWCNPISGHATLYWYQQILGQGPKLLIQFQNNGVVDDSQLPKDRFSAERLKGVDSTLKIQPAKLEDSAVYLCASSLSGITYNEQFFGPGTRLTVL.

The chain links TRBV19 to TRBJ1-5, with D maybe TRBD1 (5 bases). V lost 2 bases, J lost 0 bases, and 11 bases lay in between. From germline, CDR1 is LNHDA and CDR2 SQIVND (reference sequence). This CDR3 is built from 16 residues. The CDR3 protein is CASSISRGGSNQPQHF. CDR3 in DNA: TGTGCCAGTAGTATAAGTCGGGGGGGTAGCAATCAGCCCCAGCATTTT.